Listed below are T cell receptor beta chains from one sample, sequenced in a study of blood T cell repertoires in COVID-19. Sequenced by immunoSEQ multiplex PCR; TCRdb stores in-frame clones only, minus some. The sample holds about 130,000 clones; around nine tenths are singletons and the top ten take about an eighth. The material sequenced was peripheral blood. These receptor sequences come from a woman in her seventies with COVID-19, enrolled during active disease. The CDR3 runs from the conserved cysteine through the conserved F or W. The order of the fields is clone size, D gene, V gene, J gene, CDR3 DNA, CDR3 protein. A D gene is named only where the DNA matches it firmly. A row's size may be missing; if present it is once, few, many or a size class.

clone_size: -
d_call: TRBD1
v_call: TRBV30
j_call: TRBJ1-2
cdr3_nt: TGTGCCTGGGATCCGGGCCCTACATCAGGGGGCCACACCTTC
cdr3_aa: CAWDPGPTSGGHTF

clone_size: -
d_call: TRBD1
v_call: TRBV5-1
j_call: TRBJ1-1
cdr3_nt: TGCGCCAGCAGCTTGTTACCTCAGACAGGGATGAACACTGAAGCTTTCTTT
cdr3_aa: CASSLLPQTGMNTEAFF

clone_size: once
d_call: TRBD2
v_call: TRBV6-2/TRBV6-3
j_call: TRBJ2-7
cdr3_nt: TGTGCCAGCAGTACACACTACCTGGGACTAGACTCCTACGAGCAGTACTTC
cdr3_aa: CASSTHYLGLDSYEQYF

clone_size: -
d_call: TRBD1
v_call: TRBV18
j_call: TRBJ1-2
cdr3_nt: TGTGCCAGCTCCTGGACAGGGGGCCCTGGCTACACCTTC
cdr3_aa: CASSWTGGPGYTF

clone_size: -
d_call: -
v_call: TRBV19
j_call: TRBJ2-1
cdr3_nt: TGTGCCAGTAGGCCCCCCCGGCGGGGGCCATACAATGAGCAGTTCTTC
cdr3_aa: CASRPPRRGPYNEQFF

clone_size: -
d_call: -
v_call: TRBV9
j_call: TRBJ1-1
cdr3_nt: TGTGCCAGCAGCGTAGCTGTAGACACTGAAGCTTTCTTT
cdr3_aa: CASSVAVDTEAFF

clone_size: -
d_call: -
v_call: TRBV6-5
j_call: TRBJ1-5
cdr3_nt: TGTGCCAGCAGCAGAGGGCTGCGGAGCAATCAGCCCCAGCATTTT
cdr3_aa: CASSRGLRSNQPQHF

clone_size: -
d_call: TRBD1
v_call: TRBV6-6
j_call: TRBJ1-1
cdr3_nt: TGTGCCAGCAGAACAGGGGTCACTGAAGCTTTCTTT
cdr3_aa: CASRTGVTEAFF

clone_size: -
d_call: TRBD2
v_call: TRBV7-9
j_call: TRBJ2-7
cdr3_nt: TGTGCCAGCACACCCCCGGGAGGTGTAGCCTACGAGCAGTACTTC
cdr3_aa: CASTPPGGVAYEQYF

clone_size: -
d_call: TRBD1
v_call: TRBV29-1
j_call: TRBJ1-2
cdr3_nt: TGCAGCGTCGCTGGGACAGCCTCTGATAACTATGGCTACACCTTC
cdr3_aa: CSVAGTASDNYGYTF

clone_size: -
d_call: TRBD1
v_call: TRBV12-3/TRBV12-4
j_call: TRBJ2-7
cdr3_nt: TGTGCCAGCAGTACGACAGGGGCCTACGAGCAGTACTTC
cdr3_aa: CASSTTGAYEQYF

clone_size: -
d_call: TRBD1
v_call: TRBV28
j_call: TRBJ1-4
cdr3_nt: TGTGCCAGCAGCTCACAGGGGGTATATGAAAAACTGTTTTTT
cdr3_aa: CASSSQGVYEKLFF

clone_size: few
d_call: TRBD1
v_call: TRBV18
j_call: TRBJ1-4
cdr3_nt: TGTGCCAGCTCACTGCGGGGACAGGACAATGAAAAACTGTTTTTT
cdr3_aa: CASSLRGQDNEKLFF

clone_size: -
d_call: TRBD1
v_call: TRBV5-1
j_call: TRBJ1-3
cdr3_nt: TGCGCCAGCAGTCGGGACAGGGACAACACCATATATTTT
cdr3_aa: CASSRDRDNTIYF

clone_size: -
d_call: TRBD1
v_call: TRBV28
j_call: TRBJ1-2
cdr3_nt: TGTGCCAGCAGTCCGACAGGGACTTATGGCTACACCTTC
cdr3_aa: CASSPTGTYGYTF

clone_size: -
d_call: -
v_call: TRBV3-1/TRBV3-2
j_call: TRBJ2-5
cdr3_nt: TGTGCCAGCAGCCACCTAGGAGGGGGGGCCCCAGAGACCCAGTACTTC
cdr3_aa: CASSHLGGGAPETQYF

clone_size: once
d_call: TRBD1
v_call: TRBV2
j_call: TRBJ1-4
cdr3_nt: TGTGCCAGCAGCGCCGACAGGGTCGGAGAAAAACTGTTTTTT
cdr3_aa: CASSADRVGEKLFF

clone_size: -
d_call: -
v_call: TRBV19
j_call: TRBJ1-5
cdr3_nt: TGTGCCACCCGGGACAATGATCAGCCCCAGCATTTT
cdr3_aa: CATRDNDQPQHF

clone_size: -
d_call: TRBD2
v_call: TRBV30
j_call: TRBJ2-7
cdr3_nt: TGTGCCTGGAGAAAATCCGGGACTAGCGGTTACGAGCAGTACTTC
cdr3_aa: CAWRKSGTSGYEQYF

clone_size: -
d_call: -
v_call: TRBV5-1
j_call: TRBJ1-6
cdr3_nt: TGCGCCAGCAGCTTTTCGGCAGACTCCCTCCTCCTCCACTTT
cdr3_aa: CASSFSADSLLLHF

clone_size: -
d_call: -
v_call: TRBV6-6
j_call: TRBJ1-2
cdr3_nt: TGTGCCAGCAGTTACGCAACCGGGAGAACTAACTATGGCTACACCTTC
cdr3_aa: CASSYATGRTNYGYTF

clone_size: -
d_call: -
v_call: TRBV11-3
j_call: TRBJ2-2
cdr3_nt: TGTGCCAGCAGCCCGACAAGCACCGGGGAGCTGTTTTTT
cdr3_aa: CASSPTSTGELFF

clone_size: once
d_call: TRBD1
v_call: TRBV28
j_call: TRBJ1-2
cdr3_nt: TGTGCCAGCAGTCTCAGGGGGCATGGCTACACCTTC
cdr3_aa: CASSLRGHGYTF

clone_size: once
d_call: -
v_call: TRBV11-2
j_call: TRBJ2-1
cdr3_nt: TGTGCCAGCAGCCTATTCGAGCGGGATGAGCAGTTCTTC
cdr3_aa: CASSLFERDEQFF

clone_size: -
d_call: TRBD1
v_call: TRBV5-6
j_call: TRBJ1-2
cdr3_nt: TGTGCCAGCAGCTCCCGGACAGGGCGGCACACCTTC
cdr3_aa: CASSSRTGRHTF

clone_size: -
d_call: TRBD1
v_call: TRBV5-1
j_call: TRBJ1-4
cdr3_nt: TGCGCCAGCAAACAGGGGAGTGAAAAACTGTTTTTT
cdr3_aa: CASKQGSEKLFF

clone_size: -
d_call: TRBD1
v_call: TRBV19
j_call: TRBJ2-1
cdr3_nt: TGTGCCAGTATACGCAGGACAGGGACCGGCAATGAGCAGTTCTTC
cdr3_aa: CASIRRTGTGNEQFF

clone_size: few
d_call: TRBD1
v_call: TRBV3-1/TRBV3-2
j_call: TRBJ1-5
cdr3_nt: TGTGCCAGCAGCCCATCTGGGACAGGGGGAATTCAGCCCCAGCATTTT
cdr3_aa: CASSPSGTGGIQPQHF

clone_size: -
d_call: -
v_call: TRBV30
j_call: TRBJ2-6
cdr3_nt: TGTGCCTGGAGTGTCGGGGGAGCTGGGGCCAACGTCCTGACTTTC
cdr3_aa: CAWSVGGAGANVLTF

clone_size: -
d_call: TRBD1
v_call: TRBV5-5
j_call: TRBJ2-7
cdr3_nt: TGTGCCAGCAGCCCTGTTACAGGGGGCAAGCAGTACTTC
cdr3_aa: CASSPVTGGKQYF

clone_size: -
d_call: -
v_call: TRBV7-9
j_call: TRBJ1-1
cdr3_nt: TGTGCCAGCAGCTTAAGCAGGTTAGCTGAAGCTTTCTTT
cdr3_aa: CASSLSRLAEAFF

clone_size: -
d_call: -
v_call: TRBV6-6
j_call: TRBJ1-2
cdr3_nt: TGTGCCAGCAGTTTTACCGAGGACAGAGTTAATGGCTACACCTTC
cdr3_aa: CASSFTEDRVNGYTF

clone_size: -
d_call: TRBD1
v_call: TRBV11-2
j_call: TRBJ2-3
cdr3_nt: TGTGCCAGCAGCCCGGGACAGGGGTTCACAGATACGCAGTATTTT
cdr3_aa: CASSPGQGFTDTQYF

clone_size: -
d_call: -
v_call: TRBV7-9
j_call: TRBJ2-2
cdr3_nt: TGTGCCAGCAGCTTAGGGAGCGGTGGGGGCCGGCACGGGGAGCTGTTTTTT
cdr3_aa: CASSLGSGGGRHGELFF

clone_size: -
d_call: -
v_call: TRBV30
j_call: TRBJ1-2
cdr3_nt: TGTGCCTGGAGTGCAGTTAACAGCTACTATGGCTACACCTTC
cdr3_aa: CAWSAVNSYYGYTF

clone_size: few
d_call: -
v_call: TRBV7-6
j_call: TRBJ1-1
cdr3_nt: TGTGCCAGCAGCTTAGAGGTGGGGAGGGAAGCTTTCTTT
cdr3_aa: CASSLEVGREAFF

clone_size: -
d_call: TRBD2
v_call: TRBV7-2
j_call: TRBJ2-3
cdr3_nt: TGTGCCAGCAGCTTCGGTAGCGGGGGGGCCGCAGATACGCAGTATTTT
cdr3_aa: CASSFGSGGAADTQYF

clone_size: -
d_call: TRBD1
v_call: TRBV3-1/TRBV3-2
j_call: TRBJ2-3
cdr3_nt: TGTGCCAGCAGGGGGACAGGGTACGATACGCAGTATTTT
cdr3_aa: CASRGTGYDTQYF

clone_size: -
d_call: TRBD1
v_call: TRBV5-6
j_call: TRBJ1-2
cdr3_nt: TGTGCCAGCAGCTTGGGACCACAGGGGGCGCATGGCTACACCTTC
cdr3_aa: CASSLGPQGAHGYTF

clone_size: -
d_call: TRBD2
v_call: TRBV27
j_call: TRBJ2-1
cdr3_nt: TGTGCCAGCAGTCTCGGGCGTCTAGCGGGGCGTAGCTCCTACAATGAGCAGTTCTTC
cdr3_aa: CASSLGRLAGRSSYNEQFF

clone_size: -
d_call: -
v_call: TRBV6-1
j_call: TRBJ2-3
cdr3_nt: TGTGCCAGCAGTGAGGCAGCGGATCGCACAGATACGCAGTATTTT
cdr3_aa: CASSEAADRTDTQYF

clone_size: once
d_call: TRBD1
v_call: TRBV28
j_call: TRBJ1-4
cdr3_nt: TGTGCCAGCACAGACAGGGGGCGTCCGGCTAATGAAAAACTGTTTTTT
cdr3_aa: CASTDRGRPANEKLFF

clone_size: few
d_call: TRBD1
v_call: TRBV19
j_call: TRBJ2-7
cdr3_nt: TGTGCCAGTAGTATTCGGACAGGGGGGAGGGCGAACTCCTACGAGCAGTACTTC
cdr3_aa: CASSIRTGGRANSYEQYF

clone_size: -
d_call: TRBD1
v_call: TRBV12-3/TRBV12-4
j_call: TRBJ1-2
cdr3_nt: TGTGCCAGCAGTTCCGGGACAGTACACGGCTACACCTTC
cdr3_aa: CASSSGTVHGYTF

clone_size: -
d_call: -
v_call: TRBV30
j_call: TRBJ2-5
cdr3_nt: TGTGCCTGGAGTTCCGGAGAGACCCAGTACTTC
cdr3_aa: CAWSSGETQYF

clone_size: -
d_call: TRBD1
v_call: TRBV2
j_call: TRBJ1-2
cdr3_nt: TGTGCCAGCAGTCCTGACAGGGTGGACTATGGCTACACCTTC
cdr3_aa: CASSPDRVDYGYTF

clone_size: once
d_call: -
v_call: TRBV28
j_call: TRBJ1-1
cdr3_nt: TGTGCCAGCAGTTTAGGAGGCACCCTGAACACTGAAGCTTTCTTT
cdr3_aa: CASSLGGTLNTEAFF

clone_size: -
d_call: TRBD1
v_call: TRBV5-5
j_call: TRBJ2-3
cdr3_nt: TGTGCCAGCAGCTGGGGACAGGGGTCGGCCGATACGCAGTATTTT
cdr3_aa: CASSWGQGSADTQYF

clone_size: -
d_call: -
v_call: TRBV9
j_call: TRBJ1-1
cdr3_nt: TGTGCCAGCAGCGTCTCTCCCGACACTGAAGCTTTCTTT
cdr3_aa: CASSVSPDTEAFF

clone_size: -
d_call: -
v_call: TRBV6-6
j_call: TRBJ1-2
cdr3_nt: TGTGCCAGCAGTTACGGCTCCCATGGCTACACCTTC
cdr3_aa: CASSYGSHGYTF

clone_size: -
d_call: -
v_call: TRBV5-1
j_call: TRBJ2-5
cdr3_nt: TGCGCCAGCAGCTACGCGGGGCTTAAAGAGACCCAGTACTTC
cdr3_aa: CASSYAGLKETQYF

clone_size: -
d_call: TRBD1
v_call: TRBV5-8
j_call: TRBJ2-3
cdr3_nt: TGTGCCAGCAGCTGGAGGGGACAGGGCACAGATACGCAGTATTTT
cdr3_aa: CASSWRGQGTDTQYF

clone_size: -
d_call: TRBD1
v_call: TRBV6-5
j_call: TRBJ2-1
cdr3_nt: TGTGCCAGCAGCAGAGACAGGGGCCGTGAGGATGAGCAGTTCTTC
cdr3_aa: CASSRDRGREDEQFF